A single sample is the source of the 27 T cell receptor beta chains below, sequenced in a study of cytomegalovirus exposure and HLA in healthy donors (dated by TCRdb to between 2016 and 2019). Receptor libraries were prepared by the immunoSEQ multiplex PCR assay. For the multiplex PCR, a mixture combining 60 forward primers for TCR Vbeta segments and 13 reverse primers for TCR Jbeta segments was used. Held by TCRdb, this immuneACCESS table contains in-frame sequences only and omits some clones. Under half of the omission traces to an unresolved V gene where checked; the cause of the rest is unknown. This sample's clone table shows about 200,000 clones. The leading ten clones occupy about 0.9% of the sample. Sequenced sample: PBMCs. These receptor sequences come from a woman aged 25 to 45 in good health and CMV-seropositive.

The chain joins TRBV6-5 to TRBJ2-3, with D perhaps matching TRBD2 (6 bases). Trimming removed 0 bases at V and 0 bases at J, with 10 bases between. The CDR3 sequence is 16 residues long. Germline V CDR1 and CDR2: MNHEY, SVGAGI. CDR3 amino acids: CASSYSAGISTDTQYF. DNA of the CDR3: TGTGCCAGCAGTTACTCGGCGGGAATTAGCACAGATACGCAGTATTTT.

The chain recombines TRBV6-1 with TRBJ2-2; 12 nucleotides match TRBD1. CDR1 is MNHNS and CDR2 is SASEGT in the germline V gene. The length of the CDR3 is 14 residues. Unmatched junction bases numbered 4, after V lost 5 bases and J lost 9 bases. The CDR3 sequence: CASSRDRGPRELFF. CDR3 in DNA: TGTGCCAGCAGTAGGGACAGGGGGCCCCGGGAGCTGTTTTTT.

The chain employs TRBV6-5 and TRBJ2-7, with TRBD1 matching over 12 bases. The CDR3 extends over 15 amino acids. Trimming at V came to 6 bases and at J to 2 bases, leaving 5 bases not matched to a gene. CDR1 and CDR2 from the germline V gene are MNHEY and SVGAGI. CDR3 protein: CASREGQGAAYEQYF. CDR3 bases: TGTGCCAGCAGGGAGGGACAGGGGGCGGCCTACGAGCAGTACTTC.

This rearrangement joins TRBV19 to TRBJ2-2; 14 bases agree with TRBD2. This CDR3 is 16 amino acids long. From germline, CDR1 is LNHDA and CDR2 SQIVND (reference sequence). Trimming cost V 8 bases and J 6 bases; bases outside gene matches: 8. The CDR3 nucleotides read TGTGCCAGTTCCGGGACTAGCGGGAGTTTGTCCGGGGAGCTGTTTTTT. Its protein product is CASSGTSGSLSGELFF.

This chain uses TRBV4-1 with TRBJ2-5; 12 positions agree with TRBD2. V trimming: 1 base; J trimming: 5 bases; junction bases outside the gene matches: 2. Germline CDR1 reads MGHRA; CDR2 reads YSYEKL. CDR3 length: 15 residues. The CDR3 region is CASSQGGLAGETQYF. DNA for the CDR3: TGCGCCAGCAGCCAAGGCGGACTAGCGGGGGAGACCCAGTACTTC.

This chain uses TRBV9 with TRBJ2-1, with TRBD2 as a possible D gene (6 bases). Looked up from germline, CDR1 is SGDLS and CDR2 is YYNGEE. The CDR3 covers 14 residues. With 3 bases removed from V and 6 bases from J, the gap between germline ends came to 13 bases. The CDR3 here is CASSAGDVRNEQFF. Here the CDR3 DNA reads TGTGCCAGCAGCGCGGGGGACGTCCGCAATGAGCAGTTCTTC.

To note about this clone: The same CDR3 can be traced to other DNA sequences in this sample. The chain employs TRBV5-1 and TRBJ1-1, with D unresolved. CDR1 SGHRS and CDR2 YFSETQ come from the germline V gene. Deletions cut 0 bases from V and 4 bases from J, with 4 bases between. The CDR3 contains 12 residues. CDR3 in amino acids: CASSLVGTEAFF. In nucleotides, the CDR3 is TGCGCCAGCAGCTTGGTCGGCACTGAAGCTTTCTTT.

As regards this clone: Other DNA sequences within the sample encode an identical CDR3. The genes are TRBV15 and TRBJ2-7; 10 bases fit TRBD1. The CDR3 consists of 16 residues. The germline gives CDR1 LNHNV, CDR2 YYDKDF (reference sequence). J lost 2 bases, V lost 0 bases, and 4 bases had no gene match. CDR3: CATSRDGGTGAYEQYF. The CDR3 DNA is TGTGCCACCAGCAGAGATGGTGGGACAGGGGCCTACGAGCAGTACTTC. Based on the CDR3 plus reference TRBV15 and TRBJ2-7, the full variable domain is DAMVIQNPRYQVTQFGKPVTLSCSQTLNHNVMYWYQQKSSQAPKLLFHYYDKDFNNEADTPDNFQSRRPNTSFCFLDIRSPGLGDTAMYLCATSRDGGTGAYEQYFGPGTRLTVT.

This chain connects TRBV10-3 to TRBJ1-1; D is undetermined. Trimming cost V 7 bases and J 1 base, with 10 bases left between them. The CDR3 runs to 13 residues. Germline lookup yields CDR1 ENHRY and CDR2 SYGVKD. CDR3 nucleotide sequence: TGTGCCATCACCCGGGAACCGAACACTGAAGCTTTCTTT. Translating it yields CAITREPNTEAFF.

CDR3 nucleotides: TGCGCCAGCAGTCGGGACTCCCTGAACACCGGGGAGCTGTTTTTT. Its translation: CASSRDSLNTGELFF. The chain is built from TRBV4-1 and TRBJ2-2; tentatively, D is TRBD2 (6 bases). CDR1 is MGHRA and CDR2 is YSYEKL in the germline V gene. The CDR3 has 15 amino acids. The germline V and J ends were trimmed by 6 bases and 1 base, with 12 bases remaining between them.

CDR3 nucleotides: TGTGCCAGTAGCAATTACCGGGACAGGGGCACAGATACGCAGTATTTT. Protein sequence: CASSNYRDRGTDTQYF. The chain is built from TRBV19 and TRBJ2-3; 9 bases fit TRBD1. The CDR3 covers 16 residues. Losses at the gene ends were 6 bases for V and 1 base for J; bases not matched to a gene: 8. Germline V gene sequence: CDR1 LNHDA, CDR2 SQIVND (reference sequence).

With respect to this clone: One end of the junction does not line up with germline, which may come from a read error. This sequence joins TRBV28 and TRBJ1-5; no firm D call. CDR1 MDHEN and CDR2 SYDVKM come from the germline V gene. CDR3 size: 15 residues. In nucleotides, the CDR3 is TGTGCCGGCAGTTTGTTGGTGGTAGGCAATCAGCCCCAGCATTTT. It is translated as CAGSLLVVGNQPQHF.

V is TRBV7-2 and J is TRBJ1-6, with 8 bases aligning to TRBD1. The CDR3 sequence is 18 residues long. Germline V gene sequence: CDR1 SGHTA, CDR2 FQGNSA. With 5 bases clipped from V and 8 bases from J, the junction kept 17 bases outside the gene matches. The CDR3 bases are TGTGCCAGCAGCCCCCGTCCCGGGACAGGTTTGGTGGATTCACCCCTCCACTTT. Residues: CASSPRPGTGLVDSPLHF.

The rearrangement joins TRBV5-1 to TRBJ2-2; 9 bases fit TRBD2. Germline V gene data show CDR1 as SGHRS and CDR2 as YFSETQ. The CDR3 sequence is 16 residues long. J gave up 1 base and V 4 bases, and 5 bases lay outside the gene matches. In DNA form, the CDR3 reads TGCGCCAGCAGCCCGCTGACTAGCGGGAACACCGGGGAGCTGTTTTTT. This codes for CASSPLTSGNTGELFF. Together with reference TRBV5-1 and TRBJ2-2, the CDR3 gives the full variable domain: KAGVTQTPRYLIKTRGQQVTLSCSPISGHRSVSWYQQTPGQGLQFLFEYFSETQRNKGNFPGRFSGRQFSNSRSEMNVSTLELGDSALYLCASSPLTSGNTGELFFGEGSRLTVL.

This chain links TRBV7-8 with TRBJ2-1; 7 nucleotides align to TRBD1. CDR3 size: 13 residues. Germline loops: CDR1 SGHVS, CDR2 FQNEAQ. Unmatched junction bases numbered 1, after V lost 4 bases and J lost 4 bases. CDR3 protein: CASSSGQYNEQFF. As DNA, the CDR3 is TGTGCCAGCAGCTCGGGACAGTACAATGAGCAGTTCTTC.

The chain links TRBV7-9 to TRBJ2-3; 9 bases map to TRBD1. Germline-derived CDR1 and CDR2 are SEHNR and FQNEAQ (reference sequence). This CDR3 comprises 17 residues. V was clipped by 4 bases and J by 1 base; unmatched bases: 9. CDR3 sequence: CASSSGTGNYRTDTQYF. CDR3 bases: TGTGCCAGCAGCTCCGGGACAGGGAACTACCGCACAGATACGCAGTATTTT.

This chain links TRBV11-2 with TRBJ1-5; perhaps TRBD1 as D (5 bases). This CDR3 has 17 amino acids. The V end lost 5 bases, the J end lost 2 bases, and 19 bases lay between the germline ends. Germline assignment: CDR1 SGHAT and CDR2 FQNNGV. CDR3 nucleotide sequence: TGTGCCAGCAGCAAAAAAGTCATAGGACAAGGCAATCAGCCCCAGCATTTT. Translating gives CASSKKVIGQGNQPQHF.

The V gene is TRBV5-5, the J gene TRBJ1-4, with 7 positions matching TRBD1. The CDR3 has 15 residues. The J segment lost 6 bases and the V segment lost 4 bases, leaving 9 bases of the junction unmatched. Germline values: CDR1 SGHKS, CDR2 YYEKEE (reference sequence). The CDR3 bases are TGTGCCAGCAGCATACAGGGGAGAGGAGATGAAAAACTGTTTTTT. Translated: CASSIQGRGDEKLFF.

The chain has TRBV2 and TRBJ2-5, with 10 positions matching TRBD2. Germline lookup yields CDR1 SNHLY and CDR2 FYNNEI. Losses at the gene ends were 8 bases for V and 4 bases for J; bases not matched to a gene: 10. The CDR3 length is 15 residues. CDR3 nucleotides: TGTGCCAGCCGGAGGGGAATAGCGGGGGGAGAGACCCAGTACTTC. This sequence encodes CASRRGIAGGETQYF. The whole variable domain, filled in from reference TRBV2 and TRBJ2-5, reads EPEVTQTPSHQVTQMGQEVILRCVPISNHLYFYWYRQILGQKVEFLVSFYNNEISEKSEIFDDQFSVERPDGSNFTLKIRSTKLEDSAMYFCASRRGIAGGETQYFGPGTRLLVL.

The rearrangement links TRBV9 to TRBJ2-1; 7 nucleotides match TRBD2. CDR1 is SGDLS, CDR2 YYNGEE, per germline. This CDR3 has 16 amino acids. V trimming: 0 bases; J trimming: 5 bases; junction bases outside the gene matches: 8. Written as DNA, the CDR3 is TGTGCCAGCAGCGTAGCCTTAGCGGGTGTCAACAATGAGCAGTTCTTC. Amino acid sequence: CASSVALAGVNNEQFF.

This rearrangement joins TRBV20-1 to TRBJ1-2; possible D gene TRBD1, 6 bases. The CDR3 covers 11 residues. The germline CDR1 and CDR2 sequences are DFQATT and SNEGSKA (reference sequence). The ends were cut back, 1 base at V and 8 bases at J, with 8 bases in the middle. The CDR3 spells CSARGGGGYTF. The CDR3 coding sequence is TGCAGTGCTAGAGGAGGGGGAGGCTACACCTTC.

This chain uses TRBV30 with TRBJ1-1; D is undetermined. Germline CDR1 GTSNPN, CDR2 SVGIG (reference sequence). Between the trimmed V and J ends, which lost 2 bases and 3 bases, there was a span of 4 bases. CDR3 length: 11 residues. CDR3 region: CAWSYYTEAFF. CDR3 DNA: TGTGCCTGGAGTTACTACACTGAAGCTTTCTTT. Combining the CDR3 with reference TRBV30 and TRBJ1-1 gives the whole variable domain SQTIHQWPATLVQPVGSPLSLECTVEGTSNPNLYWYRQAAGRGLQLLFYSVGIGQISSEVPQNLSASRPQDRQFILSSKKLLLSDSGFYLCAWSYYTEAFFGQGTRLTVV.

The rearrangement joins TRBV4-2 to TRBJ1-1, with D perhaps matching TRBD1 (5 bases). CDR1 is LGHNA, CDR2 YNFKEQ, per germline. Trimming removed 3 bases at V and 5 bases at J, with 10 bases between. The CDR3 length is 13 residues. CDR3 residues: CASSHTGGTEAFF. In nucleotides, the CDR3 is TGTGCCAGCAGCCATACAGGAGGGACTGAAGCTTTCTTT.

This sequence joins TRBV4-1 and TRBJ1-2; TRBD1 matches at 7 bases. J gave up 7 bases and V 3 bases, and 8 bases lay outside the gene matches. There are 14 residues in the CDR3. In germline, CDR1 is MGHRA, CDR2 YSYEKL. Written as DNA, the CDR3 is TGCGCCAGCAGCCAGAGAACAGGGGCACCTGGCTACACCTTC. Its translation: CASSQRTGAPGYTF.

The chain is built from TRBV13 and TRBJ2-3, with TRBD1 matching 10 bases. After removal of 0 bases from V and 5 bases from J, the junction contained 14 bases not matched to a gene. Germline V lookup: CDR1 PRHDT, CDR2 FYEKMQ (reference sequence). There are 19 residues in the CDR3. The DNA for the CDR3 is TGTGCCAGCAGCTTAGGCCTAGTCGGGACAGGGGAGTTTCGAGATACGCAGTATTTT. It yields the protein CASSLGLVGTGEFRDTQYF.

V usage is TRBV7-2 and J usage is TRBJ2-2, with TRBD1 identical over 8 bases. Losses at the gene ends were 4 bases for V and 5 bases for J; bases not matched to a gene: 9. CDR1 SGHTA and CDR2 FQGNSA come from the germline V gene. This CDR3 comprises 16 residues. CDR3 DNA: TGTGCCAGCAGCTCGGGGGCAGGGGGCGCAACCGGGGAGCTGTTTTTT. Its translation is CASSSGAGGATGELFF.

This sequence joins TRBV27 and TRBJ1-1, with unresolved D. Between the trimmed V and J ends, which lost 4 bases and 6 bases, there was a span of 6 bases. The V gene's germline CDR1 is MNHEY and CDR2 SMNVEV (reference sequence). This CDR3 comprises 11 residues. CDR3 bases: TGTGCCAGCAGTTCACGGGCTGAAGCTTTCTTT. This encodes CASSSRAEAFF.